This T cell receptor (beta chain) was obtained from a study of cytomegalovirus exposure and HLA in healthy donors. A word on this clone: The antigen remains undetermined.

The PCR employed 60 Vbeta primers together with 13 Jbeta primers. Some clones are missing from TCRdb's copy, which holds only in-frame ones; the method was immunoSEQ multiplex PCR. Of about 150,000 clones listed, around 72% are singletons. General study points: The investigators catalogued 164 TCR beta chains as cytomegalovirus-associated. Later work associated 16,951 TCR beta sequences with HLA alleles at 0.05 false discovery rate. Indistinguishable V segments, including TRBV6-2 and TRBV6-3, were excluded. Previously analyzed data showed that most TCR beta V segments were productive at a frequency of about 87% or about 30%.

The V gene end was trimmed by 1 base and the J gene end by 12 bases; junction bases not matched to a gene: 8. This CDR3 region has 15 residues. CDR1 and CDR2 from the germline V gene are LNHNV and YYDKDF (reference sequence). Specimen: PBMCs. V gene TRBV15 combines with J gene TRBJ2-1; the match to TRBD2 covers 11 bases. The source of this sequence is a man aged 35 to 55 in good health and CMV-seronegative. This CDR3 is CATSRVSSGGPTQFF. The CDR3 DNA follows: TGTGCCACCAGCAGAGTGTCTAGCGGGGGGCCGACGCAGTTCTTC.